A selection of T cell receptor beta chains follows, all from one sample in a study of identical twins. TCRdb reprocessed the 5' RACE reads via MiXCR and lists one record per CDR3 protein. This sample has 1.5 million to 2 million distinct CDR3 sequences, with under 35% found just once. The sample consisted of cord blood. All receptors derive from a newborn girl in good health. Both conserved end residues are part of each CDR3. Fields, in order: D gene, V gene, clone size, J gene, CDR3 DNA, CDR3 protein. The D gene is left open where the match is weak. Expanded clones get a size class; other rows say once, few or many, or leave the size out.

TRBD2,TRBV19,.,TRBJ2-3,TGTGCCAGTAGTGTTGCCGGGACTAGAGTGCCAGATACGCAGTATTTT,CASSVAGTRVPDTQYF
TRBD1,TRBV11-3,.,TRBJ1-1,TGTGCCAGCAGCTTCCCAAGCCTTACAGGACAGGGGCGCGCGGACACTGAAGCTTTCTTT,CASSFPSLTGQGRADTEAFF
TRBD2,TRBV15,few,TRBJ2-1,TGTGCCACCAGCAGAGATAGGCTAGCGGGCAATGAGCAGTTCTTC,CATSRDRLAGNEQFF
.,TRBV21-1,.,TRBJ1-2,TGTGCCAGGGGAACGGATGGCTACACCTTC,CARGTDGYTF
.,TRBV6-4,.,TRBJ1-1,TGTGCCAGCAGTGACTCGGGGGGTCCCAACACTGAAGCTTTCTTT,CASSDSGGPNTEAFF
.,TRBV4-1,.,TRBJ2-2,TGCGCCAGCACCAAGACATGGCCGAACACCGGGGAGCTGTTTTTT,CASTKTWPNTGELFF
TRBD1,TRBV5-1,few,TRBJ2-7,TGCGCCAGCAGCTTTGGACCGGGACAGGGGGTATACGAGCAGTACTTC,CASSFGPGQGVYEQYF
.,TRBV15,many,TRBJ2-3,TGTGCTACTTCTCGGGGCGGCCTTAGCACAGATACGCAGTATTTT,CATSRGGLSTDTQYF
TRBD2,TRBV28,.,TRBJ2-7,TGTGCCAGCAGTTACCGTCTCCTACTAGCGGGCGCCAACAATGAGCAGTACTTC,CASSYRLLLAGANNEQYF
.,TRBV28,.,TRBJ1-5,TGTGCCAGCGGGGTGGGGACAAATCAGCCCCAGCATTTT,CASGVGTNQPQHF
.,TRBV6-5,few,TRBJ2-5,TGTGCCAGCAGTTCCGGGGGAAGGACCCAGTACTTC,CASSSGGRTQYF